What follows is one TCR beta chain and its context. Its matching antigen is unknown. This specimen belongs to a study of cytomegalovirus exposure and HLA in healthy donors. General study results and limits: The dataset shows that most TCR sequences were rare, while some public TCRs occurred in many donors. Within an earlier analysis, most TCR beta V segments proved productive either about 87% or about 30% of the time. In vitro assays verified that three CMV-associated chains recognized CMV antigens specifically. Certain indistinguishable V segments, among them TRBV6-2 and TRBV6-3, were excluded.

Primers included in the PCR were 60 Vbeta and 13 Jbeta primers. Clones were sequenced by immunoSEQ multiplex PCR, and TCRdb holds only the in-frame ones, with some missing. This table holds 80,000 or so clones, about 71% found once. The V and J ends lost 8 bases and 4 bases respectively, with 6 bases between them. CDR3 size: 10 residues. Germline V gene sequence: CDR1 MNHNS, CDR2 SASEGT. The clonotype originates from a woman in her forties in good health and CMV-seronegative. The chain carries TRBV6-1 and TRBJ2-7, with a weak D call TRBD2 (5 bases). Sequenced input: PBMCs. CDR3 sequence: CASGSYEQYF. Here the CDR3 DNA reads TGTGCCAGCGGGAGTTACGAGCAGTACTTC.